This T cell receptor (beta chain) emerged from a study of early T cells in non-severe SARS-CoV-2 infection. The trim removed 4 bases at V and 3 bases at J, leaving 7 bases unmatched. The CDR3 contains 15 residues. Germline assignment: CDR1 SGHRS and CDR2 YFSETQ. A remark on this clonotype: Its target is unknown.

The TCR library protocol attached unique molecular identifiers to the individual cDNA molecules. TCRdb processed the 5' RACE reads anew with MiXCR; each CDR3 protein has one entry. The sample has about 30,000 distinct CDR3 sequences, roughly 3.9% seen once; the top ten hold more than 6.5%. Study-wide points: VDJdb-based matching was biased toward anti-spike CD8 responses and missed private and CD4 specificities.

The chain has TRBV5-1 and TRBJ1-5, with 7 bases identical to TRBD1. Material for sequencing was whole blood. The clonotype originates from an adult who was a healthcare worker with PCR-confirmed SARS-CoV-2 infection or an uninfected control (not recorded which). The CDR3 spells CASSPSGQPNQPQHF. The CDR3 region has the DNA TGCGCCAGCAGCCCCTCGGGACAGCCCAATCAGCCCCAGCATTTT.